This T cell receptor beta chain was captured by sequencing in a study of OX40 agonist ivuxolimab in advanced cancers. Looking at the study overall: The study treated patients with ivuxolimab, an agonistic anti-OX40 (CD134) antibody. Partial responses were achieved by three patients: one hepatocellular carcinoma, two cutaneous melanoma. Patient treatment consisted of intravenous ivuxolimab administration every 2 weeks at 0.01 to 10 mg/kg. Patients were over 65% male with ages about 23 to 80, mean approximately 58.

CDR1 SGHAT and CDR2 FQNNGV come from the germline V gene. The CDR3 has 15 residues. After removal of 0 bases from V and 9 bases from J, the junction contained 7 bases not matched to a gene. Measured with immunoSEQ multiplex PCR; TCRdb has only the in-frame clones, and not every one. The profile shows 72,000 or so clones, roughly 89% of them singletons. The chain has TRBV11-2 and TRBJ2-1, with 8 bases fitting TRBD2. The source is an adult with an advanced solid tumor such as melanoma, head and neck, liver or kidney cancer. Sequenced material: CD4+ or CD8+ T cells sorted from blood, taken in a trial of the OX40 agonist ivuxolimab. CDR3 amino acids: CASSLEILGGAEQFF. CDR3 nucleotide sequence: TGTGCCAGCAGCTTAGAAATCCTCGGGGGGGCTGAGCAGTTCTTC. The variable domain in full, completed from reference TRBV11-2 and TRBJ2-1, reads EAGVAQSPRYKIIEKRQSVAFWCNPISGHATLYWYQQILGQGPKLLIQFQNNGVVDDSQLPKDRFSAERLKGVDSTLKIQPAKLEDSAVYLCASSLEILGGAEQFFGPGTRLTVL.